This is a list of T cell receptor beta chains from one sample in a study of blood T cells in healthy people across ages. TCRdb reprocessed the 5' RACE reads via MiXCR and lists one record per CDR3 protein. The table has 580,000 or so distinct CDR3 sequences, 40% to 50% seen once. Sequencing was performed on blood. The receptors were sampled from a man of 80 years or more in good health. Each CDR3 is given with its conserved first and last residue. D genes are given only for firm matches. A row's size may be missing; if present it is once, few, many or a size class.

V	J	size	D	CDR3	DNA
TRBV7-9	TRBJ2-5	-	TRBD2	CASSYLRAGEGEQYF	TGTGCCAGCAGCTACCTACGAGCGGGAGAGGGGGAGCAGTACTTC
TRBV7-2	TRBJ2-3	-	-	CASSVPTRTDTQYF	TGTGCCAGCAGCGTCCCGACTAGGACAGATACGCAGTATTTT
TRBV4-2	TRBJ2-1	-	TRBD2	CASSPVPYSSGGPENEQFF	TGTGCCAGCAGCCCGGTCCCCTACTCTAGCGGGGGGCCGGAAAATGAGCAGTTCTTC
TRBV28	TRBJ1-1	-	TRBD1	CASSFPERQGKPNTEAFF	TGTGCCAGCAGTTTCCCTGAGCGACAGGGAAAGCCGAACACTGAAGCTTTCTTT
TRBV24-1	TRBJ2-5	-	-	CATRIRVPMGHNEQYF	TGTGCCACCAGGATCCGGGTTCCAATGGGGCACAATGAGCAGTACTTC
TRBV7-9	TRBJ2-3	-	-	CAGKRGTNTDTQYF	TGTGCCGGGAAGAGGGGTACCAACACAGATACGCAGTATTTT
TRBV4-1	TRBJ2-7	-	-	CASSESGRTSYEQYF	TGCGCCAGCAGCGAAAGCGGGCGGACCTCCTACGAGCAGTACTTC
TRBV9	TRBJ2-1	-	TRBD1	CASSGRQGQGEQFF	TGTGCCAGCAGCGGAAGACAGGGTCAGGGTGAGCAGTTCTTC
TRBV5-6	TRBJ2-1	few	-	CASSQTGTGYEQFF	TGTGCCAGCAGCCAAACGGGGACCGGGTATGAGCAGTTCTTC
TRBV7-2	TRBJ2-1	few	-	CASRPTTYNEQFF	TGTGCCAGCAGACCGACTACCTACAATGAGCAGTTCTTC
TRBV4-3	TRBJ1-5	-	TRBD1	CASSQDLDRYNQPQHF	TGCGCCAGCAGCCAAGATCTGGACAGGTACAATCAGCCCCAGCATTTT
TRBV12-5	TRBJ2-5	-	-	CASGPTVKETQYF	TGTGCTAGTGGCCCCACAGTTAAAGAGACCCAGTACTTC
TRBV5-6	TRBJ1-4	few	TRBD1	CASSGTETGATNEKLFF	TGTGCCAGCAGCGGAACTGAGACAGGGGCAACTAATGAAAAACTGTTTTTT
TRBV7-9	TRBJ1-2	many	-	CASSLESGAAGTF	TGTGCCAGCAGCTTAGAGTCAGGGGCGGCGGGCACCTTC
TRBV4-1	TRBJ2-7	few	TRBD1	CASSRGLTGSYEQYF	TGCGCCAGCAGCCGAGGGCTGACAGGGTCCTACGAGCAGTACTTC
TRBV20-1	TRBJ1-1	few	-	CSASKPAMWGPEAFF	TGCAGTGCTAGTAAACCGGCCATGTGGGGCCCTGAAGCTTTCTTT
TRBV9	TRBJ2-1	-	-	CAGSVAPGVSNEQFF	TGTGCCGGCAGCGTAGCTCCGGGGGTCTCCAATGAGCAGTTCTTC
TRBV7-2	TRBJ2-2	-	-	CASSLAFSTSTGELFF	TGTGCCAGCAGCTTAGCTTTCTCGACGAGCACCGGGGAGCTGTTTTTT
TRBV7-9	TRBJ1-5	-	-	CASSFGAGVNQPQHF	TGTGCCAGCAGCTTTGGTGCCGGGGTCAATCAGCCCCAGCATTTT
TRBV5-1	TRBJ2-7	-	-	CASSWNSPYEQYF	TGCGCCAGCAGCTGGAACAGCCCCTACGAGCAGTACTTC
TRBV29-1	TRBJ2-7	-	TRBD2	CSVGTSRAEEQYF	TGCAGCGTCGGGACTAGTCGGGCCGAAGAGCAGTACTTC
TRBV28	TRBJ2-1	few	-	CASIDFGSSYNEQFF	TGTGCCAGCATTGACTTTGGGAGCTCCTACAATGAGCAGTTCTTC
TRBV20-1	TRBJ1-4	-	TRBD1	CSARTIRQGWGEKLFF	TGCAGTGCTAGAACAATTAGACAGGGATGGGGTGAAAAACTGTTTTTT
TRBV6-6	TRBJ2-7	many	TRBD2	CASSTIGLAGVGEQYF	TGTGCCAGCAGTACGATAGGACTAGCGGGAGTCGGGGAGCAGTACTTC
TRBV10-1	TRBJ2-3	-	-	CASSETFRDTQYF	TGCGCCAGCAGTGAGACGTTTCGAGATACGCAGTATTTT
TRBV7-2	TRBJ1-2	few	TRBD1	CASSIPGTDDYTF	TGTGCCAGCAGCATCCCCGGGACAGACGACTACACCTTC
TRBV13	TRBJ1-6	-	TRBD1	CASSLAGQGSSPLHF	TGTGCCAGCAGCTTAGCTGGACAGGGAAGTTCACCCCTCCACTTT
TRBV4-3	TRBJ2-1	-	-	CASSQESGYNEQFF	TGCGCCAGCAGCCAAGAGTCGGGGTACAATGAGCAGTTCTTC
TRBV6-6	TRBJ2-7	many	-	CASSGRTSTYEQYF	TGTGCCAGCAGTGGCAGGACATCGACCTACGAGCAGTACTTC
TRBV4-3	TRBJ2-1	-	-	CASSQAQVGIYNEQFF	TGCGCCAGCAGCCAAGCCCAAGTGGGGATCTACAATGAGCAGTTCTTC
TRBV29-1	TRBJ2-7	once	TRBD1	CSARTGIAYEQYF	TGCAGCGCACGGACAGGGATCGCCTACGAGCAGTACTTC
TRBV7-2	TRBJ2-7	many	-	CASSSGPFYEQYF	TGTGCCAGCAGCTCGGGACCGTTCTACGAGCAGTACTTC
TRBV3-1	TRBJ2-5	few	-	CASSPNHQETQYF	TGTGCCAGCAGTCCGAACCACCAAGAGACCCAGTACTTC